A selection of T cell receptor beta chains follows, all from one sample in a study of tumor-infiltrating lymphocytes in primary liver carcinoma. TCRdb independently ran MiXCR on the multiplex PCR reads; one entry per CDR3 protein. The sample lists 45,000 to 65,000 distinct CDR3 sequences, 65% to 85% seen once, with roughly a quarter in the top ten. Sequencing input: liver tumor tissue from sampling region 5. Receptors were obtained from a man in his forties with primary liver carcinoma and hepatitis B virus infection. CDR3s include the opening cysteine and the closing phenylalanine or tryptophan. D genes are given only for firm matches. Size is stated for part of the rows, as once, few or many counts, or as a class when the clone is expanded.

j_call: TRBJ2-3; clone_size: .; d_call: TRBD2; v_call: TRBV7-8; cdr3_nt: TGTGCCTGCAGCTCTACGGGGGGGGGATATTCGGATACGCAGTATTTT; cdr3_aa: CACSSTGGGYSDTQYF
j_call: TRBJ1-1; clone_size: .; d_call: .; v_call: TRBV13; cdr3_nt: TGTGCCAGCCGCTCAGGGGTTTCCGCTGAAGCTTCCTTT; cdr3_aa: CASRSGVSAEASF
j_call: TRBJ2-3; clone_size: .; d_call: .; v_call: TRBV19; cdr3_nt: TGTGCCAATAGTAGGGGACGGGGAAATACGCAGTATTTT; cdr3_aa: CANSRGRGNTQYF
j_call: TRBJ1-4; clone_size: .; d_call: TRBD1; v_call: TRBV28; cdr3_nt: TGTGACAGCAGTTCCACAGGGGGGGCTTTCCGCGGGGAAAAACCGTTTTTT; cdr3_aa: CDSSSTGGAFRGEKPFF
j_call: TRBJ1-3; clone_size: .; d_call: TRBD1; v_call: TRBV6-5; cdr3_nt: TGTGCCAGCAGCCACGGTCTGAGGACAGGGATCGCTGGAAACACCATATATTTT; cdr3_aa: CASSHGLRTGIAGNTIYF
j_call: TRBJ2-1; clone_size: many; d_call: TRBD2; v_call: TRBV24-1; cdr3_nt: TGTGCCACCTCAGGGACTAGCGGGAAGAACAATGAGCAGTTCTTC; cdr3_aa: CATSGTSGKNNEQFF
j_call: TRBJ1-5; clone_size: large; d_call: .; v_call: TRBV4-1; cdr3_nt: TGCGCCAGCAGTCCCATAGAGGGGAGCAATCAGCCCCAGCATTTT; cdr3_aa: CASSPIEGSNQPQHF
j_call: TRBJ2-3; clone_size: .; d_call: .; v_call: TRBV6-1; cdr3_nt: TGTGCCATTACATCGGGCTACACATATACGCAGTATTTT; cdr3_aa: CAITSGYTYTQYF
j_call: TRBJ1-5; clone_size: .; d_call: .; v_call: TRBV5-1; cdr3_nt: TGCGCCAGCAGCTTGGACGCGGGGAGTCAGTCCCAGCATTTT; cdr3_aa: CASSLDAGSQSQHF
j_call: TRBJ2-1; clone_size: .; d_call: TRBD2; v_call: TRBV11-1; cdr3_nt: TGTGCCAGTAGCTTAAGCAGGGAACTAGCGGTTAATAAGCAGTTCTTC; cdr3_aa: CASSLSRELAVNKQFF
j_call: TRBJ2-7; clone_size: .; d_call: .; v_call: TRBV9; cdr3_nt: TGTGCCAGCAGCGTTACAGGGAGCAACTACGAGCAGTACTTC; cdr3_aa: CASSVTGSNYEQYF
j_call: TRBJ2-3; clone_size: .; d_call: .; v_call: TRBV11-1; cdr3_nt: TGTGCCAGCATCTCTGGGGGAAGCTCTGTTGGAGCCCGCACTGATACACAATATTTT; cdr3_aa: CASISGGSSVGARTDTQYF
j_call: TRBJ2-6; clone_size: .; d_call: TRBD1; v_call: TRBV5-4; cdr3_nt: TGTGCCAGCACTCAAGGACAGGGGGCATCTGGGGCAAACGTCCTGACTTTC; cdr3_aa: CASTQGQGASGANVLTF
j_call: TRBJ2-1; clone_size: .; d_call: .; v_call: TRBV5-6; cdr3_nt: TGTGCCAGCAGCTCGAGCCTACAGGGGCGGGGGTACAATGAGCAATTCTTC; cdr3_aa: CASSSSLQGRGYNEQFF
j_call: TRBJ2-1; clone_size: .; d_call: .; v_call: TRBV6-1; cdr3_nt: TGTGCCAGGAGTGAGACAGGTGGTATGTACAATGAGCAGTTCTTC; cdr3_aa: CARSETGGMYNEQFF
j_call: TRBJ2-7; clone_size: many; d_call: TRBD2; v_call: TRBV6-5; cdr3_nt: TGTGCCTGCAAGGGGGGTGCTAGCGGGGATACCTACGAGCAGTACTTC; cdr3_aa: CACKGGASGDTYEQYF
j_call: TRBJ2-5; clone_size: .; d_call: TRBD2; v_call: TRBV6-9; cdr3_nt: TGTGCCAGCACTGAGCGGGAGGGGCAATCCTGGGAGACCCAGTACTTC; cdr3_aa: CASTEREGQSWETQYF
j_call: TRBJ2-7; clone_size: .; d_call: TRBD2; v_call: TRBV5-1; cdr3_nt: TGCGCCAACAGCTCTATGACTAGCGGGCCTGGCTACGAGCAGTACTTC; cdr3_aa: CANSSMTSGPGYEQYF
j_call: TRBJ2-3; clone_size: .; d_call: TRBD2; v_call: TRBV14; cdr3_nt: TGTGCCAGCAGCCAAGACCGAACTAGCGAGGTTGTTAACACAGATACGCAGTATTTT; cdr3_aa: CASSQDRTSEVVNTDTQYF
j_call: TRBJ1-2; clone_size: few; d_call: TRBD1; v_call: TRBV29-1; cdr3_nt: TGCAGCGTTGAAAAAAGTCAGGCGGACAGGGGCTATGGCTACACCTTC; cdr3_aa: CSVEKSQADRGYGYTF
j_call: TRBJ1-1; clone_size: .; d_call: TRBD1; v_call: TRBV4-2; cdr3_nt: TGTGCCAGTAGCCAAGAGGTGACAGGGGGCATTGAGGCTTTCTTT; cdr3_aa: CASSQEVTGGIEAFF
j_call: TRBJ2-1; clone_size: once; d_call: TRBD2; v_call: TRBV20-1; cdr3_nt: TGCAGTGTCGAGGGACTAGCTGGCCACAATGAGCAGTTCTTC; cdr3_aa: CSVEGLAGHNEQFF
j_call: TRBJ2-2; clone_size: .; d_call: .; v_call: TRBV11-1; cdr3_nt: TGTGGCAGCAACTATACAGTACCTTTCTCCGGGGAGCTGTTTTTT; cdr3_aa: CGSNYTVPFSGELFF
j_call: TRBJ1-1; clone_size: .; d_call: .; v_call: TRBV4-3; cdr3_nt: TGCGCCAGCAGCCAAGGGGGGAATACTGATGCTTTCTTT; cdr3_aa: CASSQGGNTDAFF
j_call: TRBJ2-3; clone_size: .; d_call: .; v_call: TRBV7-8; cdr3_nt: TGTGCCAGCAGCTTTGGGGACGGCGTATATACACACTATTTT; cdr3_aa: CASSFGDGVYTHYF
j_call: TRBJ1-6; clone_size: .; d_call: .; v_call: TRBV6-5; cdr3_nt: TGTGCCAGCGGTTACTCGTGGGACCACTATTCACCCCTCCAGTTT; cdr3_aa: CASGYSWDHYSPLQF
j_call: TRBJ2-5; clone_size: .; d_call: .; v_call: TRBV6-1; cdr3_nt: TGTGCCAGCAGTGAACCACCATGGGGCAGTCAAGAGACACAGTACTTC; cdr3_aa: CASSEPPWGSQETQYF
j_call: TRBJ1-5; clone_size: .; d_call: .; v_call: TRBV11-3; cdr3_nt: TGTGCCAGCAGCGGCCGACAGCGGGGGGCCTATCTGCCCCAGCATTTT; cdr3_aa: CASSGRQRGAYLPQHF
j_call: TRBJ2-6; clone_size: .; d_call: .; v_call: TRBV30; cdr3_nt: TGTGCCTGGAGTGCGCGACAGGAGCTCCCTTGGGCCAACGTCCTGACTTTC; cdr3_aa: CAWSARQELPWANVLTF
j_call: TRBJ1-1; clone_size: .; d_call: .; v_call: TRBV12-3/TRBV12-4; cdr3_nt: TGTTTCAGCAGGTATGTGACGGCTGAAGCTTTCTTT; cdr3_aa: CFSRYVTAEAFF
j_call: TRBJ2-3; clone_size: .; d_call: TRBD1; v_call: TRBV29-1; cdr3_nt: TGCAGTGTTTCCGGGACAGGGGCGTCAGATACTCATTATTTT; cdr3_aa: CSVSGTGASDTHYF
j_call: TRBJ1-6; clone_size: once; d_call: TRBD1; v_call: TRBV13; cdr3_nt: TGTGCCAGTAGCTCACCCGGGGACAGAGGCGATACACCCCTCCACTTT; cdr3_aa: CASSSPGDRGDTPLHF
j_call: TRBJ2-2; clone_size: .; d_call: .; v_call: TRBV6-1; cdr3_nt: TGCGCCAGCAATAAAACACTACAGGTGAACACCGGGGAGCCGTTTTTT; cdr3_aa: CASNKTLQVNTGEPFF